Below are 13 T cell receptor beta chains sequenced from a single sample in a study of spatial heterogeneity in lung cancer. The time point: sample taken at primary tumor resection. TCRdb redid the calling of the 5' RACE reads with MiXCR, one entry per CDR3 protein. The repertoire has about 40,000 distinct CDR3 sequences, 5% to 5.5% of them found once; the top ten carry about a quarter. This sample comprised PBMCs, obtained at surgery. These receptors all come from a female donor with early-stage non-small cell lung cancer.

This clonotype was recorded many times. The V and J genes are TRBV9 and TRBJ2-1; TRBD2 agrees at 7 bases. J lost 2 bases, V lost 6 bases, and 11 bases had no gene match. The CDR3 length is 16 residues. CDR1 and CDR2 (germline): SGDLS, YYNGEE. CDR3 bases: TGTGCCAGCACCCCCAGACTAGCTAGCCCCTACAATGAGCAGTTCTTC. It is translated as CASTPRLASPYNEQFF.

There are many counts of this clonotype. The V and J genes are TRBV6-6 and TRBJ2-2, with D possibly being TRBD1 (6 bases). The length of the CDR3 is 16 residues. Trimming left V 2 bases short and J 6 bases short, with 16 bases between. The germline CDR1 and CDR2 sequences are MNHNY and SVGAGI (reference sequence). DNA of the CDR3: TGTGCCAGCAGTTACGCTGCAGGGGCTTTCCCCGGGGAGCTGTTTTTT. Translation gives CASSYAAGAFPGELFF.

The V call is TRBV7-2, the J call TRBJ2-3, with D possibly TRBD2 on 6 matching bases. The CDR3 has 15 residues. V gave up 1 base and J gave up 1 base, with 9 bases separating them. Per the germline V gene, CDR1 is SGHTA and CDR2 is FQGNSA. The CDR3, as DNA: TGTGCCAGCAGCTTAGTATGGGGGGGCACAGATACGCAGTATTTT. Amino acids: CASSLVWGGTDTQYF.

This rearrangement joins TRBV5-1 to TRBJ2-3, with a weak D call TRBD2 (5 bases). V lost 0 bases to trimming and J lost 2 bases, with 7 bases between them. The length of the CDR3 is 14 residues. Germline loops: CDR1 SGHRS, CDR2 YFSETQ. The CDR3 sequence is CASSLEGDTDTQYF. The CDR3 region has the DNA TGCGCCAGCAGCTTGGAGGGAGACACAGATACGCAGTATTTT.

The chain recombines TRBV9 with TRBJ1-1; 8 bases align to TRBD1. V shed 3 bases, J shed 0 bases, and the junction held 7 bases outside the gene matches. The CDR3 has 16 residues. Germline V gene sequence: CDR1 SGDLS, CDR2 YYNGEE. CDR3 nucleotides: TGTGCCAGCAGCGAGGAGGCAGGGGGCCTGAACACTGAAGCTTTCTTT. Protein: CASSEEAGGLNTEAFF.

This clonotype appeared many times. This chain joins TRBV5-5 and TRBJ2-5, with 11 bases that match TRBD1. The ends lost 0 bases at V and 2 bases at J; junction bases unmatched: 0. The germline V gene encodes CDR1 SGHKS and CDR2 YYEKEE (reference sequence). The CDR3 totals 15 residues. The CDR3 region is CASSLGDRGQETQYF. CDR3 bases: TGTGCCAGCAGCTTGGGGGACAGGGGGCAAGAGACCCAGTACTTC.

This clonotype was found many times. V usage is TRBV18 and J usage is TRBJ1-2, with D perhaps matching TRBD1 (5 bases). The CDR3 spans 14 residues. Germline CDR1 and CDR2: KGHSH and LQKENI. Trimming removed 2 bases at V and 8 bases at J, with 15 bases between. CDR3 sequence (DNA): TGTGCCAGCTCACCATCGAAGGGGTCATCGGGCTACACCTTC. This translates into CASSPSKGSSGYTF.

This clonotype was counted ten times or more. V is TRBV2 and J is TRBJ2-7, with 8 bases aligning to TRBD1. Germline V CDR1 and CDR2: SNHLY, FYNNEI. This CDR3 spans 14 amino acids. Trimming took 7 bases from V and 0 from J; bases not matched to a gene: 5. The CDR3 sequence is CASIQGAGSYEQYF. CDR3 in DNA: TGTGCCAGCATTCAGGGGGCTGGCTCCTACGAGCAGTACTTC.

This clonotype was counted ten times or more. This chain joins TRBV5-1 and TRBJ2-5; TRBD2 is a possible D gene (7 bases). V was trimmed by 3 bases and J by 5 bases, leaving 14 bases between them. The germline CDR1 and CDR2 sequences are SGHRS and YFSETQ. The CDR3 totals 14 residues. The CDR3 DNA reads as TGCGCCAGCAGCTCCTCGGGGGGCCGGGAGACCCAGTACTTC. Amino acid sequence: CASSSSGGRETQYF.

This clonotype showed up many times. The V gene is TRBV19, the J gene TRBJ2-3; D may be TRBD2 (5 bases). Trimming stripped 5 bases from V and 0 bases from J, with 12 bases between. The germline gives CDR1 LNHDA, CDR2 SQIVND (reference sequence). CDR3 size: 15 residues. CDR3 protein: CASSAGLGSTDTQYF. The CDR3 bases are TGTGCCAGTAGTGCTGGACTCGGTAGCACAGATACGCAGTATTTT.

By share of the sample, this clonotype is medium-sized (0.01 to 0.1%). J is TRBJ1-5 and V is TRBV7-9, with 10 positions matching TRBD1. From germline, CDR1 is SEHNR and CDR2 FQNEAQ (reference sequence). Trimming at V came to 5 bases and at J to 5 bases, leaving 6 bases not matched to a gene. The CDR3 has 15 amino acids. The CDR3 protein is CASSGQGVRDQPQHF. CDR3 nucleotides: TGTGCCAGCAGCGGACAGGGGGTAAGAGATCAGCCCCAGCATTTT.

The chain links TRBV11-2 to TRBJ2-2, with D possibly TRBD2 on 6 matching bases. Germline CDR1 reads SGHAT; CDR2 reads FQNNGV. V dropped 5 bases and J dropped 5 bases, with 12 bases sitting between them. The CDR3 loop spans 14 amino acids. Here the CDR3 DNA reads TGTGCCAGCAGCCAAAGTCGGGGGACCGGGGAGCTGTTTTTT. It specifies CASSQSRGTGELFF.

This clonotype came up many times. This chain connects TRBV5-1 to TRBJ2-7; 7 bases fit TRBD1. The CDR3 runs 15 residues. V lost 0 bases, J lost 5 bases, and 8 bases stayed unmatched. Looked up from germline, CDR1 is SGHRS and CDR2 is YFSETQ. CDR3 sequence: CASSLATGDPHEQYF. CDR3 nucleotide sequence: TGCGCCAGCAGCTTGGCTACAGGGGATCCCCACGAGCAGTACTTC.